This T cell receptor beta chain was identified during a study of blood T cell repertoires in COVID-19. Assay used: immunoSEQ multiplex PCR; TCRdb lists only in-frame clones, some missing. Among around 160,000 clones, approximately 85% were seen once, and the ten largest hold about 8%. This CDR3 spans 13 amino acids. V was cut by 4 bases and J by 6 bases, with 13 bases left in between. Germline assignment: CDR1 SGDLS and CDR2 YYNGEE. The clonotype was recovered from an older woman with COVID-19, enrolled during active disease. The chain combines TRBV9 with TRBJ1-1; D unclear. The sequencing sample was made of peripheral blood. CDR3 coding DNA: TGTGCCAGCAGCCGACCCTCGGGTGCTGAAGCTTTCTTT. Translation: CASSRPSGAEAFF. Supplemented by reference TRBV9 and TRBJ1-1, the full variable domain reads DSGVTQTPKHLITATGQRVTLRCSPRSGDLSVYWYQQSLDQGLQFLIQYYNGEERAKGNILERFSAQQFPDLHSELNLSSLELGDSALYFCASSRPSGAEAFFGQGTRLTVV.